This T cell receptor (beta chain) was sequenced in a study of neurological immune-mediated disorders. This clonotype was detected ten times or more. Its antigen is not identified. The unsorted libraries originated from 2 million PBMCs kept at -80 C. V lost 1 base, J lost 5 bases, and 5 bases stayed unmatched. The CDR3 loop spans 15 amino acids. CDR1 and CDR2 from the germline V gene are KGHSH and LQKENI. General observations from the study: No CDR3 amino acid sequences were shared by expanded clones across subjects, suggesting private repertoires in all groups.

With 10-nucleotide random UMIs included, cDNA was synthesized by 5'RACE. Every sequencing run generated over 180 million TCR-beta sequences from 15-18 subjects. TCRdb reprocessed the 5' RACE reads via MiXCR and lists one record per CDR3 protein. Of tens of thousands of distinct CDR3 sequences listed, 13% to 15% are singletons. The source is a woman aged 45-65 years with HTLV-1-associated myelopathy (HAM/TSP). The sample consisted of PBMCs. This chain joins TRBV18 and TRBJ2-7; 10 nucleotides align to TRBD2. For the CDR3, the DNA is TGTGCCAGCTCACCACGGGCTAGCGGGGGCGACGAGCAGTACGTC. Encoded protein: CASSPRASGGDEQYV.